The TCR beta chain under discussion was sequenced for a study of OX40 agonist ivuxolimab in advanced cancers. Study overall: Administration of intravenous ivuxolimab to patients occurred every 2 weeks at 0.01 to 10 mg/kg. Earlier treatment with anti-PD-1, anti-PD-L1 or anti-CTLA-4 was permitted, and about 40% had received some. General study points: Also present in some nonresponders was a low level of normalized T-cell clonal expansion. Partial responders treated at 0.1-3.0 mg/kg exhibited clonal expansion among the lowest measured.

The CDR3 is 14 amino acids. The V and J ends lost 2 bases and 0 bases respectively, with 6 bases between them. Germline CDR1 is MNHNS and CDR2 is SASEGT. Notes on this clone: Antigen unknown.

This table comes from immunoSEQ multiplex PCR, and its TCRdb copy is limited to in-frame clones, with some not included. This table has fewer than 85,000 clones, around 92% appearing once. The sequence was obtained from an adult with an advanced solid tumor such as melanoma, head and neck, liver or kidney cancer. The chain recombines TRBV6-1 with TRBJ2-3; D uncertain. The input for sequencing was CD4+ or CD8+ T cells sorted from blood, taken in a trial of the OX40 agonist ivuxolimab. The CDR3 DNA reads TGTGCCAGCAGTGAACCGTGGAGCACAGATACGCAGTATTTT. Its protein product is CASSEPWSTDTQYF.